This T cell receptor beta chain was sequenced for a study of blood T cell repertoires in COVID-19. The wider study: Italy, Spain and the United States were the sources of the convalescent and acute COVID-19 samples. T cells, B-cell-depleted T cells, or PBMCs provided the cDNA or gDNA that served as material.

Original handling: Amplified reference gene primers provided the basis for estimating nucleated cell counts. Using immunoSEQ multiplex PCR, the repertoire was profiled, and TCRdb retains in-frame clones only, with some absent. The V and J calls and clone size come from that table; D and trimming were worked out from the DNA. The sample has 260,000 or so clones; under 90% are singletons. Germline V lookup: CDR1 MNHEY, CDR2 SVGAGI. V shed 10 bases and J 2 bases; nucleotides not matched to a gene: 6. CDR3 size: 13 residues. This rearrangement joins TRBV6-5 to TRBJ2-5; 8 bases line up with TRBD1. This clonotype was sampled from a human donor in a cohort sampled during active COVID-19. The source material was peripheral blood. CDR3 DNA: TGTGCCACAGCCAGGGACAGGCAAGAGACCCAGTACTTC. Protein: CATARDRQETQYF.